These 16 T cell receptor beta chains came from one sample sequenced in a study of cytotoxic CD8 clonotypes in ibrutinib-treated CLL. Sequenced by immunoSEQ multiplex PCR; TCRdb stores in-frame clones only, minus some. The sample has about 130,000 clones; 79% are singletons. Sample: PBMCs, taken after 12 months of ibrutinib treatment. These TCRs come from a human donor with chronic lymphocytic leukemia.

This clone was counted a few times. The V call is TRBV23-1, the J call TRBJ2-7; a weak D match, TRBD1 (6 bases). TRBV23-1 is identified as an open reading frame with a role that is uncertain. V dropped 4 bases and J dropped 5 bases, with 6 bases sitting between them. The CDR3 runs 11 residues. In DNA form, the CDR3 reads TGCGCCAGCAGTCGGACAGACGAGCAGTACTTC. As protein: CASSRTDEQYF.

This rearrangement joins TRBV11-3 to TRBJ2-1; D is unresolved. CDR1 and CDR2 (germline): SGHNT, YENEEA. The V gene lost 0 bases and the J gene lost 15 bases, with 18 bases spanning the gap. The CDR3 covers 14 residues. DNA of the CDR3: TGTGCCAGCAGCTTAGATCCCCAGCGCCCTGATCGGTTCTTC. This translates into CASSLDPQRPDRFF. Full variable domain (missing parts from reference TRBV11-3 and TRBJ2-1): EAGVVQSPRYKIIEKKQPVAFWCNPISGHNTLYWYLQNLGQGPELLIRYENEEAVDDSQLPKDRFSAERLKGVDSTLKIQPAELGDSAVYLCASSLDPQRPDRFFGPGTRLTVL.

The chain joins TRBV2 to TRBJ2-1, with D perhaps assigned TRBD1 or TRBD2 (5 bases each). Germline CDR1 is SNHLY and CDR2 is FYNNEI. The V end was cut by 6 bases, the J end by 9 bases, with 15 bases between. The CDR3 sequence is 13 residues long. CDR3 sequence (DNA): TGTGCCAGCAGGAGGGACCGAGAGGTTGAGCAGTTCTTC. Translating it yields CASRRDREVEQFF.

The chain employs TRBV28 and TRBJ2-7, with D perhaps assigned TRBD1 or TRBD2 (6 bases each). This CDR3 contains 16 residues. Per germline, CDR1 MDHEN and CDR2 SYDVKM. Trimming took 4 bases from V and 5 from J, leaving 21 bases between them. CDR3 nucleotide sequence: TGTGCCAGCAGTTCCCCCACGTCGGGGGCTTGGAACGAGCAGTACTTC. Its translation is CASSSPTSGAWNEQYF.

In this sample, this clone turned up a few times. The J gene is TRBJ2-5, the V gene TRBV7-2, with 10 bases fitting TRBD2. The V gene's germline CDR1 is SGHTA and CDR2 FQGNSA. The CDR3 contains 14 residues. The ends lost 3 bases at V and 3 bases at J; junction bases unmatched: 1. The CDR3 DNA reads as TGTGCCAGCAGCTTTCTAGCGGGAGAAGAGACCCAGTACTTC. Its translation is CASSFLAGEETQYF.

This chain joins TRBV6-1 and TRBJ2-3; a weak D match, TRBD2 (5 bases). Germline V lookup: CDR1 MNHNS, CDR2 SASEGT. The CDR3 spans 16 residues. Trimming cost V 3 bases and J 1 base, with 14 bases left between them. Here the CDR3 DNA reads TGTGCCAGCAGTGATGTCGAGGGTCGTGGCACAGATACGCAGTATTTT. Protein sequence: CASSDVEGRGTDTQYF.

V is TRBV11-3 and J is TRBJ2-1; tentative D call: TRBD2 (5 bases). The CDR3 is made up of 15 amino acids. V lost 1 base and J 6 bases, leaving 13 bases between the germline ends. Germline V gene lookup returns CDR1 SGHNT and CDR2 YENEEA. DNA for the CDR3: TGTGCCAGCAGCTTAGGGAAACTAGGATCCAATGAGCAGTTCTTC. Translating gives CASSLGKLGSNEQFF.

This chain connects TRBV19 to TRBJ2-1; D not certain. V was trimmed by 5 bases and J by 8 bases, leaving 19 bases between them. CDR1 and CDR2 from the germline V gene are LNHDA and SQIVND (reference sequence). The CDR3 consists of 15 residues. The CDR3 DNA is TGTGCCAGTAGTCTAAGCTTTTCCCTTCTACATGAGCAGTTCTTC. This codes for CASSLSFSLLHEQFF. Full variable domain (missing parts from reference TRBV19 and TRBJ2-1): DGGITQSPKYLFRKEGQNVTLSCEQNLNHDAMYWYRQDPGQGLRLIYYSQIVNDFQKGDIAEGYSVSREKKESFPLTVTSAQKNPTAFYLCASSLSFSLLHEQFFGPGTRLTVL.

CDR3 region: CASSHRLADRNTNNEQFF. DNA for the CDR3: TGTGCCAGCAGCCACCGGCTTGCTGATCGCAATACCAACAATGAGCAGTTCTTC. J is TRBJ2-1 and V is TRBV4-2; D is unresolved. V was shortened by 3 bases and J by 5 bases, with 23 bases between the two germline ends. CDR1 is LGHNA, CDR2 YNFKEQ, per germline. CDR3 length: 18 residues.

This chain's CDR3 is CASSLTPNYGYTF. CDR3 nucleotides: TGTGCCAGCAGTTTAACTCCTAACTATGGCTACACCTTC. The chain employs TRBV28 and TRBJ1-2; D call uncertain. Looked up from germline, CDR1 is MDHEN and CDR2 is SYDVKM. Trimming removed 2 bases at V and 0 bases at J, with 4 bases between. The CDR3 is 13 residues long.

CDR3 region: CASSLDPGTNYEQYF. The CDR3 bases are TGTGCCAGCAGCTTGGACCCCGGGACTAATTACGAGCAGTACTTC. The rearrangement joins TRBV7-6 to TRBJ2-7, with 7 bases aligning to TRBD2. V was pared by 3 bases and J by 4 bases, with 9 bases of the junction left unmatched. CDR3 size: 15 residues. Germline V CDR1 and CDR2: SGHVS, FNYEAQ.

V and J are TRBV5-6 and TRBJ1-5; TRBD1 matches at 7 bases. The CDR3 runs to 15 residues. Losses at the gene ends were 0 bases for V and 11 bases for J; bases not matched to a gene: 11. CDR1 is SGHDT and CDR2 is YYEEEE in the germline V gene. CDR3 residues: CASSLDRTGSGAQHF. DNA of the CDR3: TGTGCCAGCAGCTTGGACAGGACAGGTTCAGGGGCCCAGCATTTT.

The chain carries TRBV7-3 and TRBJ2-7; 16 bases align to TRBD2. V lost 2 bases and J lost 6; bases outside the gene matches: 7. Germline V lookup: CDR1 SGHTA, CDR2 FQGTGA. The CDR3 consists of 17 residues. The CDR3 region is CASSLGTSGREGPEQYF. The CDR3, as DNA: TGTGCCAGCAGCTTAGGGACTAGCGGGAGGGAAGGTCCCGAGCAGTACTTC.

The chain couples TRBV11-2 to TRBJ2-1; no clear D gene. The ends were cut back, 1 base at V and 6 bases at J, with 13 bases in the middle. The CDR3 length is 15 residues. CDR1 and CDR2 from the germline V gene are SGHAT and FQNNGV. The CDR3 nucleotides are TGTGCCAGCAGCTTAGCGGGCCAGGTTAGCAATGAGCAGTTCTTC. Translating gives CASSLAGQVSNEQFF.

The rearrangement uses TRBV5-1 and TRBJ2-1; D is unclear. Trimming took off 1 base at V and 6 bases at J, with 11 bases between the two ends. Germline CDR1 SGHRS, CDR2 YFSETQ. CDR3 size: 14 residues. For the CDR3, the DNA is TGCGCCAGCAGCTTGCTTCGAAACCGCAATGAGCAGTTCTTC. It is translated as CASSLLRNRNEQFF.

The V call is TRBV5-1, the J call TRBJ1-1, with D possibly being TRBD1 (5 bases). From germline, CDR1 is SGHRS and CDR2 YFSETQ. Trimming removed 4 bases at V and 0 bases at J, with 19 bases between. There are 17 residues in the CDR3. This chain's CDR3 is CASSDLRGLNMNTEAFF. The CDR3 DNA reads TGCGCCAGCAGCGATCTGCGGGGCTTGAACATGAACACTGAAGCTTTCTTT. Complete variable domain (other parts from reference TRBV5-1 and TRBJ1-1): KAGVTQTPRYLIKTRGQQVTLSCSPISGHRSVSWYQQTPGQGLQFLFEYFSETQRNKGNFPGRFSGRQFSNSRSEMNVSTLELGDSALYLCASSDLRGLNMNTEAFFGQGTRLTVV.